This record concerns one TCR beta chain sequence. Antigen specificity is unknown. The data were obtained in a study of T cells after yellow fever vaccination. V trimming: 5 bases; J trimming: 7 bases; junction bases outside the gene matches: 4. The CDR3 runs to 12 residues. The V gene's germline CDR1 is MNHNY and CDR2 SVGAGI (reference sequence). A universal primer site and UMIs were added as TCR cDNA was made by 5'RACE template switching. TCRdb re-derived calls from the 5' RACE reads in MiXCR, one entry per CDR3 protein. The sample has under 600,000 distinct CDR3 sequences; less than 15% are singletons. Regarding the study as a whole: A large majority of primary-vaccination clones showed up again after the booster (96% CD4, 88% CD8). High-abundance clonotypes from the bulk population could contaminate FACS-sorted repertoires. The study found a weaker secondary response that peaked faster, day 5 versus 15.

This rearrangement joins TRBV6-6 to TRBJ1-1, with 7 positions matching TRBD1. This TCR was recovered from a man aged 25-45 years who received the YFV17D yellow fever vaccine. The source material was PBMCs, sampled on the day of the yellow fever booster vaccination. Here the CDR3 DNA reads TGTGCCAGCAGTACGGACAGGAGTGAAGCTTTCTTT. This encodes CASSTDRSEAFF.